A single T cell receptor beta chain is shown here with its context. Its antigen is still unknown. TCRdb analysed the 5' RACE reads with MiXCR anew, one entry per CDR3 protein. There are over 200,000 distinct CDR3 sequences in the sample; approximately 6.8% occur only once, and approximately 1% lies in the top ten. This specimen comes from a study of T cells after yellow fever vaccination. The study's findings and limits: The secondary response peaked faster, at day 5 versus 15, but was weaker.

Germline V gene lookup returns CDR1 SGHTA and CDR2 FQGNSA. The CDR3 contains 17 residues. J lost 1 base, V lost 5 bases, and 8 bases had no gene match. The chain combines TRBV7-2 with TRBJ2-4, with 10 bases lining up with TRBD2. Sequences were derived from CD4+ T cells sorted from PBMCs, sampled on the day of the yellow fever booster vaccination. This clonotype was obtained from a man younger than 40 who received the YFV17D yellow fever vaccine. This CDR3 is CASSERTSGTAKNIQYF. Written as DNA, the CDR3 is TGTGCCAGCAGCGAGAGGACTAGCGGCACGGCCAAAAACATTCAGTACTTC.